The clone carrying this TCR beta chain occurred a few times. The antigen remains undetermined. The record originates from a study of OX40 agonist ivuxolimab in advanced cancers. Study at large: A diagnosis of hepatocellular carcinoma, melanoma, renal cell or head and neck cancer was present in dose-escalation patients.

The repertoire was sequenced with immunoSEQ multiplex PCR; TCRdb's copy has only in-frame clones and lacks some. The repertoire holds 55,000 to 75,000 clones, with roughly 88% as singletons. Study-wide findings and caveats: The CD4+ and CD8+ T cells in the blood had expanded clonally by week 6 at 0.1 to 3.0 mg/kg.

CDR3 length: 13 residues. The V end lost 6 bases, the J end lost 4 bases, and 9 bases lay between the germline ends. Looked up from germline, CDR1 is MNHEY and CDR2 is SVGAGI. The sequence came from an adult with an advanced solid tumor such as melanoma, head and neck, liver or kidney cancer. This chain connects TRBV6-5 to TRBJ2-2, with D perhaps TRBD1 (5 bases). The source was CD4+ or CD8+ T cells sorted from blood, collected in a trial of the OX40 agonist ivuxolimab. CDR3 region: CASRPRGTGELFF. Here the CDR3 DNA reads TGTGCCAGCAGGCCTAGGGGCACCGGGGAGCTGTTTTTT.